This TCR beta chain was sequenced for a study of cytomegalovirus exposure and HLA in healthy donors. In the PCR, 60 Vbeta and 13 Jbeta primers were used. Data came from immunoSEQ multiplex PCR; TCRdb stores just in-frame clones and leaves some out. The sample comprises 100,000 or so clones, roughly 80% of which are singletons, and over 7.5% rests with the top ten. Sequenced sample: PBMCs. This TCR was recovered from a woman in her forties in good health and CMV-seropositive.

The CDR3: CASSRGQAPTEAFF. The CDR3 DNA reads TGTGCCAGCAGTAGGGGACAGGCCCCGACTGAAGCTTTCTTT. The gene calls are TRBV25-1 and TRBJ1-1, with 8 bases fitting TRBD1. Per the germline V gene, CDR1 is MGHDK and CDR2 is SYGVNS. V trimming: 5 bases; J trimming: 5 bases; junction bases outside the gene matches: 7. The length of the CDR3 is 14 residues.